Below are 16 T cell receptor beta chains sequenced from a single sample in a study of graft-versus-host responses after intestinal transplantation. For these TCRs, the target antigens are not known. The repertoire was sequenced with immunoSEQ multiplex PCR; TCRdb's copy has only in-frame clones and lacks some. The sample shows 90,000 to 150,000 clones, just under 95% of them seen only once. The sample in question was unstimulated CD4+ T cells sorted from spleen or lymph node cells, obtained before intestinal transplant. These receptors all come from a human donor who received an intestinal transplant.

The chain couples TRBV14 to TRBJ2-3; 15 bases are shared with TRBD2. V gave up 4 bases and J gave up 4 bases; unmatched junction bases: 3. The CDR3 totals 16 residues. From germline, CDR1 is SGHDN and CDR2 FVKESK. CDR3 amino acids: CASSRTSGRASDTQYF. As DNA, the CDR3 is TGTGCCAGCAGCCGGACTAGCGGGAGGGCCTCAGATACGCAGTATTTT.

The chain combines TRBV25-1 with TRBJ2-3; 12 bases are a match to TRBD1. V dropped 2 bases and J dropped 6; count of bases not matched to a gene: 3. The V gene's germline CDR1 is MGHDK and CDR2 SYGVNS. The CDR3 is made up of 15 amino acids. In nucleotides, the CDR3 is TGTGCCAGCAGTGAAGGGACAGGGGGCGCGGATACGCAGTATTTT. Translated, it gives CASSEGTGGADTQYF.

V is TRBV28 and J is TRBJ1-2; D unclear. This CDR3 region has 15 residues. V lost 4 bases, J lost 5 bases, and 17 bases lay in between. In germline, CDR1 is MDHEN, CDR2 SYDVKM. Here the CDR3 reads CASSSTPAPEYGYTF. Here the CDR3 DNA reads TGTGCCAGCAGTTCCACTCCGGCGCCCGAATATGGCTACACCTTC.

This chain connects TRBV11-2 to TRBJ2-7, with a weak D call TRBD2 (6 bases). The length of the CDR3 is 13 residues. Germline V gene sequence: CDR1 SGHAT, CDR2 FQNNGV. The V and J ends lost 3 bases and 5 bases respectively, with 11 bases between them. The CDR3 loop reads CASSLGAGHEQYF. CDR3 coding DNA: TGTGCCAGCAGCTTGGGAGCGGGCCACGAGCAGTACTTC.

This rearrangement joins TRBV5-1 to TRBJ2-2, with 8 bases matching TRBD1. The CDR3 has 15 residues. The germline V gene has CDR1 SGHRS and CDR2 YFSETQ. The ends lost 4 bases at V and 1 base at J; junction bases unmatched: 3. CDR3 coding DNA: TGCGCCAGCAGCCACAGGGGGAGGAACACCGGGGAGCTGTTTTTT. Translation gives CASSHRGRNTGELFF.

The chain joins TRBV5-6 to TRBJ1-3; TRBD1 is a possible D gene (5 bases). The CDR3 runs to 14 residues. V was shortened by 1 base and J by 4 bases, with 9 bases between the two germline ends. Germline CDR1 is SGHDT and CDR2 is YYEEEE. The CDR3 DNA follows: TGTGCCAGCAGCTTGTCAGGGTACGGAAACACCATATATTTT. It specifies CASSLSGYGNTIYF.

V usage is TRBV29-1 and J usage is TRBJ2-7; 8 positions match TRBD2. Germline V gives CDR1 SQVTM, CDR2 ANQGSEA. The CDR3 is 13 residues long. J was trimmed by 1 base and V by 6 bases; bases with no gene match: 5. The DNA of the CDR3 is TGCAGCGTCTCTAGCGGGTCTTCCTACGAGCAGTACTTC. Translation gives CSVSSGSSYEQYF.

On this clone: At one end, the junction sequence differs from germline, possibly due to a read error. The J gene is TRBJ2-5, the V gene TRBV7-7; 9 positions match TRBD1. The CDR3 length is 14 residues. CDR1 SSHAT and CDR2 FNYEAQ come from the germline V gene (reference sequence). CDR3 coding DNA: TGTGCTAGCAGCCCTTGGACAGGGGACGAGACCCAGTACTTC. This gives the protein CASSPWTGDETQYF. Full variable domain (rest looked up from reference TRBV7-7 and TRBJ2-5): GAGVSQSPRYKVTKRGQDVTLRCDPISSHATLYWYQQALGQGPEFLTYFNYEAQPDKSGLPSDRFSAERPEGSISTLTIQRTEQRDSAMYRCASSPWTGDETQYFGPGTRLLVL.

This chain links TRBV19 with TRBJ2-7; 8 bases are shared with TRBD2. CDR1 LNHDA and CDR2 SQIVND come from the germline V gene (reference sequence). With V trimmed by 6 bases and J by 3 bases, 4 bases remained unmatched. This CDR3 comprises 13 residues. The CDR3 spells CASRPSGFYEQYF. The CDR3 coding sequence is TGTGCCAGTAGGCCTAGCGGGTTCTACGAGCAGTACTTC.

The chain has TRBV28 and TRBJ2-7; no definite D call. CDR3 length: 11 residues. V shed 6 bases and J shed 4 bases, with 7 bases lying between them. The germline CDR1 and CDR2 sequences are MDHEN and SYDVKM. The CDR3 DNA sequence: TGTGCCAGCAGCCAACTTTACGAGCAGTACTTC. This encodes CASSQLYEQYF.

A word on this clone: The sample has other DNA sequences that encode this CDR3 too. The rearrangement uses TRBV6-5 and TRBJ2-7; D gene unclear. CDR1 is MNHEY, CDR2 SVGAGI, per germline. The ends were cut back, 0 bases at V and 3 bases at J, with 12 bases in the middle. The CDR3 is 15 residues long. The DNA of the CDR3 is TGTGCCAGCAGTTACTCTTATAAGGCCTTCTACGAGCAGTACTTC. This gives the protein CASSYSYKAFYEQYF.

This sequence joins TRBV5-1 and TRBJ2-4; possibly TRBD1 for D (6 bases). Trimming stripped 4 bases from V and 0 bases from J, with 14 bases between. Germline CDR1 and CDR2: SGHRS and YFSETQ. The CDR3 consists of 16 residues. CDR3 sequence (DNA): TGCGCCAGCAGCCCCACCACAGGGATAGCCAAAAACATTCAGTACTTC. This encodes CASSPTTGIAKNIQYF. Complete variable domain (other parts from reference TRBV5-1 and TRBJ2-4): KAGVTQTPRYLIKTRGQQVTLSCSPISGHRSVSWYQQTPGQGLQFLFEYFSETQRNKGNFPGRFSGRQFSNSRSEMNVSTLELGDSALYLCASSPTTGIAKNIQYFGAGTRLSVL.

This chain connects TRBV18 to TRBJ1-1; D unresolved. The CDR3 has 13 residues. Germline V gene lookup returns CDR1 KGHSH and CDR2 LQKENI. Trimming left V 3 bases short and J 0 bases short, with 5 bases between. The chain's CDR3 is CASSPSMNTEAFF. In DNA, the CDR3 is TGTGCCAGCTCACCCTCAATGAACACTGAAGCTTTCTTT.

The chain links TRBV18 to TRBJ1-1, with D possibly being TRBD1 (5 bases). V was trimmed by 2 bases and J by 0 bases, leaving 10 bases between them. From germline, CDR1 is KGHSH and CDR2 LQKENI. This CDR3 contains 15 residues. CDR3 protein: CASSPAQAMNTEAFF. Here the CDR3 DNA reads TGTGCCAGCTCACCAGCACAGGCGATGAACACTGAAGCTTTCTTT.

The V and J genes are TRBV7-3 and TRBJ2-3; no reliable D call. Germline V CDR1 and CDR2: SGHTA, FQGTGA. The CDR3 loop spans 12 amino acids. Trimming left V 4 bases short and J 1 base short, with 3 bases between. The CDR3 is CASSSGTDTQYF. The CDR3 coding sequence is TGTGCCAGCAGCTCCGGCACAGATACGCAGTATTTT.

The genes are TRBV27 and TRBJ2-1; possible D gene TRBD2, 7 bases. Germline-derived CDR1 and CDR2 are MNHEY and SMNVEV (reference sequence). The CDR3 sequence is 15 residues long. V was pared by 1 base and J by 10 bases, with 17 bases between. Here the CDR3 reads CASSLLGGGTQEQFF. The CDR3 DNA follows: TGTGCCAGCAGTTTATTAGGGGGGGGGACACAGGAGCAGTTCTTC.